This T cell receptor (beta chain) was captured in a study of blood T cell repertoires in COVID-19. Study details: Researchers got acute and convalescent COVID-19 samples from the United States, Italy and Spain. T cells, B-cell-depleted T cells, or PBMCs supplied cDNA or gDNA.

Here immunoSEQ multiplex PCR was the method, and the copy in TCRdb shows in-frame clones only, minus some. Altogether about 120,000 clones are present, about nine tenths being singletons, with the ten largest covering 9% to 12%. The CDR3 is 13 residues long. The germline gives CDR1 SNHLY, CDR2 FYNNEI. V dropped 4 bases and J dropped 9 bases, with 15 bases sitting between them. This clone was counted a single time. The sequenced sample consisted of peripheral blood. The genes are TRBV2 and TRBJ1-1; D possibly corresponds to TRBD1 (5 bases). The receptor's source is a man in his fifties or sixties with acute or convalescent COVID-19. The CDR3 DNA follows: TGTGCCAGCAGTGTGGCGGAGGGGTTTAAAGCTTTCTTT. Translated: CASSVAEGFKAFF.